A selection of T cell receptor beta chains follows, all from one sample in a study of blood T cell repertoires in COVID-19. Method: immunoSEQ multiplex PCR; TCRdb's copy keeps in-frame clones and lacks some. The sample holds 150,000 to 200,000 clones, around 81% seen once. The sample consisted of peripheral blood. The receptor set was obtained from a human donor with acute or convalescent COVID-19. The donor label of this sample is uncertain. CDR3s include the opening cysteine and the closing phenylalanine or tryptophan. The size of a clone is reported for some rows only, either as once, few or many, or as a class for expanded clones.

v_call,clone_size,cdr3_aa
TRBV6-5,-,CASRTAGGYEQYF
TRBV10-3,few,CAISGTKVAGGLYEQFF
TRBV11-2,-,CASSSVGRGYGYTF
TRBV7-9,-,CASSLQGTGDREKLFF
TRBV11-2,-,CATQRGVTDTQYF
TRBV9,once,CASSVLPGGWDTEAFF
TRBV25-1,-,CASSGLGAGTGTDTQYF
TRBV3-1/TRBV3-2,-,CASSTTGAVREGTEAFF
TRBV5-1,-,CASSLSGSTDTQYF
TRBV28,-,CASSLSTAGAGELFF
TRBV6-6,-,CASTMRQTTGANVLTF
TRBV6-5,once,CASSPGLPAYEQYF
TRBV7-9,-,CASSRRPLVRKGDEKLFF
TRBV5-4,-,CASSPGLAGGQETQYF
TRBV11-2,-,CASSLRLATTGELFF
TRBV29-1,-,CSVEGTGKGYTF
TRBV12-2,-,CASRGAMTSGRETQYF
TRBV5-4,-,CASSQGNRDRTNEKLFF
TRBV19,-,CASSIDLVVSSNQPQHF
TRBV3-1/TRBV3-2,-,CASSQGIAGGQETQYF
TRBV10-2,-,CASSGGIIRGTGANVLTF
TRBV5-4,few,CASSLMWDRGRYEQFF
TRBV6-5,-,CASMGGIRNEQYF
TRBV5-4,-,CASSLGTGKSDEQYF
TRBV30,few,CADIGTEAFF
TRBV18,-,CASSPSGNSPLHF
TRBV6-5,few,CASSYSRGQPQHF
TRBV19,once,CASSLGADSTDTQYF
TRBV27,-,CASSPGFSGNTIYF
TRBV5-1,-,CASSPTPEGALNGYTF
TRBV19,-,CASSSGRGLRGGNQPQHF
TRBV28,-,CASSGGQLNTEAFF
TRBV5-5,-,CASSSQVGEGEKLFF
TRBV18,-,CASSPRTGTEAFF
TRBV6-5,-,CASRPGRVGSPLHF
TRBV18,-,CASSPPGTIALGETQYF
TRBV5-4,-,CASSFSPSSPIYF
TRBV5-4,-,CASSRSGGSYNEQFF
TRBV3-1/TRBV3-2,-,CASSRGQGVYGYTF
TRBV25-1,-,CASSVDYGYTF
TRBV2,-,CASRPPGGSAEQYF
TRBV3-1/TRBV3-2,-,CASSQAGGGPYEQYF
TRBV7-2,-,CASSFATGQGQGQFF
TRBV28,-,CASSPGQGRTQHF
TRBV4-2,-,CASSQVFPASGPNEQFF
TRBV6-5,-,CASSSGAMNTEAFF
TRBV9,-,CASSVGGQAGANVLTF
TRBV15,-,CATRGGSSYNEQFF
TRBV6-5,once,CATGPSGNYGYTF
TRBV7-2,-,CASSLGGQAPYGYTF
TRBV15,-,CATSKGLAGGSDEQFF
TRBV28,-,CASSHQGSTNTEAFF
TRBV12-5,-,CASEKTGGYGYTF
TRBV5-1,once,CASSLDGVGGEQFF
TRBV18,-,CASSPQSAGVNYGYTF
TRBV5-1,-,CASSLQGAAGTEAFF
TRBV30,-,CAWSVRGGTQYF
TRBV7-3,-,CASSLRGGAIADTQYF
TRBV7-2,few,CASSLARDRGKGYTF